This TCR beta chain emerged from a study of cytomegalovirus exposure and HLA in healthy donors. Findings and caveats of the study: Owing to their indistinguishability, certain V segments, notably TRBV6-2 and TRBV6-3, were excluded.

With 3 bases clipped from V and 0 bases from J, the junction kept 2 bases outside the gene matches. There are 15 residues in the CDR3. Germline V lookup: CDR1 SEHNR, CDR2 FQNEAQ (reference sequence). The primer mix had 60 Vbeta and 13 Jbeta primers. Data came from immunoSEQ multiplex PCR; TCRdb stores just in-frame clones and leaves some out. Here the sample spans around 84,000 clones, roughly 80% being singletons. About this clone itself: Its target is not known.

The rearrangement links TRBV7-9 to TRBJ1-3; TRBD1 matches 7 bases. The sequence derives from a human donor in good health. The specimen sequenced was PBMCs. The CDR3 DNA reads TGTGCCAGCAGCTTGGACAGGAGCTCTGGAAACACCATATATTTT. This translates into CASSLDRSSGNTIYF.